This T cell receptor beta chain was observed in a study of shared clonotypes between healthy human individuals. Study-wide results and caveats: Richness estimates generally favored naive over memory subsets. For naive CD4 cells, 4% to 6% of clonotypes were shared across four donors.

In the original workflow: Quality scores were absent from the junction-only immunoSEQ sequences, so filtering differed. Sequencing was performed with immunoSEQ multiplex PCR; in TCRdb, only in-frame clones are kept and a portion is missing. Clone size and the V and J calls come from that table; the DNA yielded D and trimming. The sample holds roughly 2.4 million clones, roughly 95% seen once. Comment on this clone: Its antigen is unknown.

From germline, CDR1 is SGHTA and CDR2 FQGNSA. The CDR3 extends over 16 amino acids. Trimming shortened V by 5 bases and J by 2 bases, and 19 bases separated the two germline ends. The CD4+ fraction was divided into a CD45RA+ naive subset and a CD45RA-negative memory subset. The material sequenced was naive CD4+ T cells sorted from blood. The subset denotes: CD45RA+ positively selected. This TCR derives from a man younger than 30 in good health. The V and J genes are TRBV7-2 and TRBJ2-7; D could derive from TRBD1 or TRBD2 (7 bases each). The CDR3 is CASSQGGLAATYEQYF. DNA of the CDR3: TGTGCCAGCAGCCAGGGGGGGCTGGCGGCTACCTACGAGCAGTACTTC.